The 25 T cell receptor beta chains presented below share a single source sample, sequenced in a study of blood T cell repertoires in COVID-19. Profiled with immunoSEQ multiplex PCR; TCRdb holds only in-frame clones, not every one. The table has tens of thousands of clones, around 85% seen once. Sequencing was done on a sample of peripheral blood. These TCRs come from a young man with acute or convalescent COVID-19.

V usage is TRBV6-2 or TRBV6-3 and J usage is TRBJ2-7, with 10 bases identical to TRBD1. The V and J ends lost 0 bases and 3 bases, in that order; junction bases with no gene match: 5. This CDR3 is built from 16 residues. Germline assignment: CDR1 MNHEY and CDR2 SVGEGT. The CDR3 reads CASSYSRRTGGYEQYF. In DNA form, the CDR3 reads TGTGCCAGCAGTTACTCGCGGCGGACAGGGGGCTACGAGCAGTACTTC.

V gene TRBV6-2 or TRBV6-3 combines with J gene TRBJ1-1, with D uncertain. The CDR3 is 13 amino acids. V lost 2 bases, J lost 4 bases, and 8 bases lay in between. Looked up from germline, CDR1 is MNHEY and CDR2 is SVGEGT. The CDR3 DNA reads as TGTGCCAGCAGTTACGGGCCAGCCACTGAAGCTTTCTTT. The encoded protein is CASSYGPATEAFF.

The chain is built from TRBV7-9 and TRBJ2-3, with 9 bases identical to TRBD2. Germline CDR1 SEHNR, CDR2 FQNEAQ (reference sequence). V shed 7 bases and J 1 base; nucleotides not matched to a gene: 6. This CDR3 comprises 15 residues. The CDR3 is CASIQTSGGTDTQYF. CDR3 DNA sequence: TGTGCCAGCATCCAGACTAGCGGTGGCACAGATACGCAGTATTTT.

The count of this clone is one. The chain combines TRBV20-1 with TRBJ1-4, with unresolved D. V was shortened by 3 bases and J by 8 bases, with 7 bases between the two germline ends. CDR1 and CDR2 from the germline V gene are DFQATT and SNEGSKA (reference sequence). This CDR3 is 11 amino acids long. Here the CDR3 reads CSASWREKLFF. The CDR3, as DNA: TGCAGTGCTAGCTGGAGGGAAAAACTGTTTTTT.

The chain has TRBV2 and TRBJ2-5; D gene ambiguous. Germline lookup yields CDR1 SNHLY and CDR2 FYNNEI. The V end was cut by 4 bases, the J end by 3 bases, with 6 bases between. The CDR3 covers 12 residues. The CDR3 loop reads CASSGLEETQYF. The CDR3 bases are TGTGCCAGCAGTGGGTTAGAAGAGACCCAGTACTTC.

This chain joins TRBV4-2 and TRBJ2-1, with 11 bases fitting TRBD2. The CDR3 extends over 19 amino acids. The V and J ends lost 2 bases and 6 bases, in that order; junction bases with no gene match: 15. Germline CDR1 reads LGHNA; CDR2 reads YNFKEQ. CDR3 amino acids: CASSQSLVVSTSGTNEQFF. In DNA form, the CDR3 reads TGTGCCAGCAGCCAATCTTTAGTCGTTTCGACTAGCGGGACCAATGAGCAGTTCTTC.

The gene calls are TRBV12-3 or TRBV12-4 and TRBJ1-5; 10 nucleotides align to TRBD1. V was pared by 6 bases and J by 8 bases, with 4 bases of the junction left unmatched. CDR3 length: 13 amino acids. In nucleotides, the CDR3 is TGTGCCAGCAGAGGGACAGGGGATGAGCCCCAGCATTTT. Protein sequence: CASRGTGDEPQHF.

The chain has TRBV28 and TRBJ1-2; weak D call: TRBD1 (5 bases). Germline-derived CDR1 and CDR2 are MDHEN and SYDVKM. V was shortened by 6 bases and J by 4 bases, with 15 bases between the two germline ends. The CDR3 totals 14 residues. This chain's CDR3 is CASRAPGTGYGYTF. Here the CDR3 DNA reads TGTGCCAGCAGAGCTCCTGGGACTGGCTATGGCTACACCTTC.

The chain employs TRBV3-1 (or the pseudogene TRBV3-2) and TRBJ1-2, with no clear D. V shed 4 bases and J shed 4 bases, with 7 bases lying between them. The germline V gene encodes CDR1 LGHDT and CDR2 YNNKEL (reference sequence). There are 12 residues in the CDR3. This chain's CDR3 is CASSRKLYGYTF. Written as DNA, the CDR3 is TGTGCCAGCAGCCGTAAACTCTATGGCTACACCTTC.

The V and J genes are TRBV19 and TRBJ2-7; 15 bases match TRBD2. CDR1 LNHDA and CDR2 SQIVND come from the germline V gene (reference sequence). This CDR3 has 14 residues. The V segment lost 5 bases and the J segment 6 bases; nucleotides outside the gene matches: 2. CDR3 protein: CASSRTSGRAEQYF. DNA of the CDR3: TGTGCCAGTAGTCGGACTAGCGGGAGGGCCGAGCAGTACTTC.

This CDR3 is CASSPQDTFGTEAFF. The CDR3 DNA reads as TGTGCCAGCAGCCCTCAGGACACTTTCGGGACTGAAGCTTTCTTT. This sequence joins TRBV7-2 and TRBJ1-1, with D perhaps matching TRBD1 (5 bases). V shed 5 bases and J shed 5 bases, with 18 bases lying between them. Germline V lookup: CDR1 SGHTA, CDR2 FQGNSA. The CDR3 totals 15 residues.

The V call is TRBV28, the J call TRBJ2-1; no clear D. This CDR3 contains 12 residues. V lost 2 bases and J lost 5, with 4 bases in between. Germline V gene lookup returns CDR1 MDHEN and CDR2 SYDVKM. The DNA for the CDR3 is TGTGCCAGCAGTTTACCCGACAATGAGCAGTTCTTC. This translates into CASSLPDNEQFF.

Worth noting for this clone: The junction does not match germline at one end; this may be a read error. This chain joins TRBV7-9 and TRBJ2-7; possible D gene TRBD2, 6 bases. CDR3 length: 12 amino acids. Germline CDR1 SEHNR, CDR2 FQNEAQ (reference sequence). In DNA form, the CDR3 reads TGTGCCAGCAGTCCACTACCGGGACTTGGGGCGTTC. Translating gives CASSPLPGLGAF.

This CDR3 is CASSVGLPRAGVSYNEQFF. DNA of the CDR3: TGTGCCAGCAGCGTGGGGCTCCCGAGAGCGGGGGTTTCCTACAATGAGCAGTTCTTC. The J gene is TRBJ2-1, the V gene TRBV9; 8 bases are a match to TRBD2. The CDR3 is 19 residues long. Trimming removed 2 bases from V and 1 base from J; junction bases left unmatched: 14. The germline V gene encodes CDR1 SGDLS and CDR2 YYNGEE.

The CDR3 DNA reads as TGTGCCAGCAGCTTAGGGAGGGGGCTGGATACGCAGTATTTT. This translates into CASSLGRGLDTQYF. The chain joins TRBV7-2 to TRBJ2-3; possible D gene TRBD1, 7 bases. V lost 1 base, J lost 6 bases, and 11 bases lay in between. CDR3 length equals 14 residues. Germline CDR1 is SGHTA and CDR2 is FQGNSA.

V and J are TRBV28 and TRBJ1-6, with 12 nucleotides matching TRBD1. The junction had 1 base not matched to a gene; V was cut back by 8 bases and J by 5 bases. The CDR3 consists of 14 residues. Germline CDR1 is MDHEN and CDR2 is SYDVKM. This CDR3 reads CASGTGGNNSPLHF. As DNA, the CDR3 is TGTGCCAGCGGGACAGGGGGCAATAATTCACCCCTCCACTTT.

This sequence joins TRBV28 and TRBJ2-1; 9 bases are a match to TRBD2. The length of the CDR3 is 16 residues. V gave up 2 bases and J gave up 3 bases; unmatched junction bases: 5. CDR1 and CDR2 (germline): MDHEN, SYDVKM. The CDR3, as DNA: TGTGCCAGCAGTTTAGGTGGAGCGGGAGGCTACAATGAGCAGTTCTTC. As protein: CASSLGGAGGYNEQFF.

V usage is TRBV5-1 and J usage is TRBJ2-1; 10 bases agree with TRBD1. After removal of 5 bases from V and 3 bases from J, the junction contained 8 bases not matched to a gene. Germline V CDR1 and CDR2: SGHRS, YFSETQ. The CDR3 has 16 amino acids. CDR3 sequence reads: CASSPTGTGDYNEQFF. The CDR3 coding sequence is TGCGCCAGCAGTCCAACCGGGACAGGGGACTACAATGAGCAGTTCTTC.

The V gene is TRBV28, the J gene TRBJ2-1; 10 bases fit TRBD2. From germline, CDR1 is MDHEN and CDR2 SYDVKM. V dropped 5 bases and J dropped 1; count of bases not matched to a gene: 8. The CDR3 is 17 amino acids. The CDR3 region has the DNA TGTGCCAGCAGTACCCCCGGAGCGGGAGGGTCCTACAATGAGCAGTTCTTC. Translated: CASSTPGAGGSYNEQFF.

This clone was detected once. The chain carries TRBV9 and TRBJ2-5; 8 bases are shared with TRBD2. In germline, CDR1 is SGDLS, CDR2 YYNGEE. The CDR3 is 14 residues long. The V and J ends lost 2 bases and 4 bases, in that order; junction bases with no gene match: 4. The CDR3 sequence: CASSVGGALETQYF. The CDR3 DNA follows: TGTGCCAGCAGCGTCGGGGGGGCTTTAGAGACCCAGTACTTC.

This clone was detected only once. The chain carries TRBV3-1 (or the pseudogene TRBV3-2) and TRBJ2-3, with 9 positions matching TRBD2. After removal of 1 base from V and 4 bases from J, the junction contained 9 bases not matched to a gene. CDR1 is LGHDT, CDR2 YNNKEL, per germline (reference sequence). This CDR3 has 17 amino acids. The CDR3 spells CASSQGGGGRGPDTQYF. The CDR3 bases are TGTGCCAGCAGCCAAGGGGGTGGCGGGAGGGGCCCAGATACGCAGTATTTT.

This clone was seen a handful of times. The V gene is TRBV7-2, the J gene TRBJ2-3; D is uncertain. Trimming pared 6 bases from V and 3 bases from J, leaving 25 bases between. Germline V CDR1 and CDR2: SGHTA, FQGNSA. This CDR3 comprises 18 residues. CDR3 in DNA: TGTGCCAGCAGTCGCCTACCATTTGTCTTCACTCCTACAGATACGCAGTATTTT. Protein product: CASSRLPFVFTPTDTQYF. Variable domain in full (rest from reference TRBV7-2 and TRBJ2-3): GAGVSQSPSNKVTEKGKDVELRCDPISGHTALYWYRQSLGQGLEFLIYFQGNSAPDKSGLPSDRFSAERTGGSVSTLTIQRTQQEDSAVYLCASSRLPFVFTPTDTQYFGPGTRLTVL.

CDR3: CASRPAGAETQYF. Here the CDR3 DNA reads TGTGCCAGCAGGCCCGCAGGGGCAGAGACCCAGTACTTC. This rearrangement joins TRBV3-1 (or the pseudogene TRBV3-2) to TRBJ2-5; weak D call: TRBD1 (6 bases). Trimming stripped 6 bases from V and 4 bases from J, with 12 bases between. The CDR3 runs 13 residues. The germline CDR1 and CDR2 sequences are LGHDT and YNNKEL (reference sequence).

The gene calls are TRBV4-1 and TRBJ2-1; 12 bases agree with TRBD2. CDR3 length: 16 residues. Trimming removed 3 bases from V and 4 bases from J; junction bases left unmatched: 4. The V gene's germline CDR1 is MGHRA and CDR2 YSYEKL. The CDR3 sequence: CASSQRGLAGYNEQFF. DNA of the CDR3: TGCGCCAGCAGCCAGAGGGGACTAGCGGGTTACAATGAGCAGTTCTTC.

Sample share makes this clone medium-sized (0.01 to 0.1%). The V gene is TRBV10-1, the J gene TRBJ2-3, with D possibly being TRBD2 (5 bases). Germline V gives CDR1 WNHNN, CDR2 SYGVQD (reference sequence). V was shortened by 3 bases and J by 1 base, with 5 bases between the two germline ends. The CDR3 length is 13 residues. The CDR3 bases are TGCGCCAGCAGTGAAGCGGGCACAGATACGCAGTATTTT. It encodes CASSEAGTDTQYF.